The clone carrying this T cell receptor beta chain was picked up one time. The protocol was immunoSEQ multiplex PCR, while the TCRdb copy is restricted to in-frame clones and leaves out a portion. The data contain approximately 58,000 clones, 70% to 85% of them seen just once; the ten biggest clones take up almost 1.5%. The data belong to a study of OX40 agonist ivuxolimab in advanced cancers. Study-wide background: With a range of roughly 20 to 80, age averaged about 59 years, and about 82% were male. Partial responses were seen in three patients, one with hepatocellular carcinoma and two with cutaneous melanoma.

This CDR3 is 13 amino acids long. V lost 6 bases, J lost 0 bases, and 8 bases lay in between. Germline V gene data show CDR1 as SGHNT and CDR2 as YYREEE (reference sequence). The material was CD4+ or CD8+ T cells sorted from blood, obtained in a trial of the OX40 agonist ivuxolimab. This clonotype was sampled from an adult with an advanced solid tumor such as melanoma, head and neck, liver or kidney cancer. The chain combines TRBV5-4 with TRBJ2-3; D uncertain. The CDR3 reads CASKGISTDTQYF. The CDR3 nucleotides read TGTGCCAGCAAGGGTATCAGCACAGATACGCAGTATTTT.